This TCR beta chain emerged from a study of shared clonotypes between healthy human individuals. The V gene's germline CDR1 is SGHNT and CDR2 YENEEA. The CDR3 is 16 residues long. V lost 2 bases, J lost 0 bases, and 10 bases lay in between. Assay used: immunoSEQ multiplex PCR; TCRdb lists only in-frame clones, some missing. Of about 340,000 clones listed, less than 75% are singletons. The gene calls are TRBV11-3 and TRBJ2-2; D is possibly TRBD2 (5 bases). The source is a young man in good health. The sequencing sample was made of memory CD4+ T cells sorted from blood. Subset here: CD45RA-negative fraction. The CDR3 DNA follows: TGTGCCAGCAGCTTAAACAGCGGCGCGAACACCGGGGAGCTGTTTTTT. This translates into CASSLNSGANTGELFF.